This TCR beta chain was profiled in a study of T cell responses to AZD1222 COVID-19 vaccine (TCRdb year 2021). For the wider study: TCR sequencing covered some 240 trial participants: 200 to 210 given two doses of AZD1222 and about 26 given two doses of MenACWY control vaccine. Trial participants were enrolled by age into 18-55, 56-69 and 70-plus year subgroups, with about 150, 28 and 57 TCR-sequenced participants respectively. General findings and caveats noted by the study authors: Epitopes outside the regions mutated in the B.1.351 and B.1.1.7 variants were reportedly recognized by nearly half of the unique spike-specific TCRs. Because no day 14 peak-response samples were available, repertoires were characterized only after the peak T cell response. Participants were mostly white British and included more females than males, and it was suggested by the authors that clonal diversity may have been underestimated. The 56-69-year group was small, and its depth increase did not reach significance, likely because of low power. The whole spike protein was spanned by vaccine-associated CD4 TCRs, and dominant responses were seen in regions 160-218 and 743-854. After two AZD1222 doses, both the breadth and the depth of spike-specific TCRs were significantly higher than at day 0 and than in MenACWY recipients. Only five or six AZD1222 recipients were SARS-CoV-2 seropositive at baseline, limiting conclusions about previously exposed vaccinees.

This specimen's time point label, interpreted: baseline before first vaccination. This specimen's treatment or condition label, interpreted: meningococcal conjugate vaccine given as trial control. Samples from vaccinated people were obtained from the UK trials COV001 and COV002, which included a single-blind randomized controlled phase 2/3 trial of AZD1222 (ChAdOx1 nCoV-19) in healthy adults. For TCRbeta chain sequencing, PBMC samples from trial participants were taken at day 0 and at day 28 after the second dose. From a lookup of the germline V gene, CDR1 and CDR2 are MNHEY and SVGEGT. There are 15 amino acids in the CDR3, from cysteine to phenylalanine inclusive. The retained sequence is limited to the CDR3, 45 bases, with the frame set at the first base. V has 6 bases trimmed and J has 9 bases trimmed; junction bases matching no gene number 10. Turning to this clone: Its antigen is not yet known. Base qualities are not recorded, but no much larger clone differs from it by a single base.

The CDR3 regions of human TCRbeta chains were analyzed by immunosequencing. Turning to the authors' computational methods: TCRs in the repertoires were compared against a reference library of SARS-CoV-2-specific TCRs that had been generated with the MIRA antigen-specificity platform. Breadth meant the fraction of unique TCRs that were SARS-CoV-2-associated, whereas depth meant the fraction of total T cells that were SARS-CoV-2-associated. Using the MIRA data, each spike-specific TCR was mapped to the spike region that the TCR reacts to and placed in a CD4 or CD8 class. Log10-transformed breadth and depth values were compared by one-way ANOVA with Sidak's multiple comparisons tests. What TCRdb holds here is the immuneACCESS table cut down to in-frame rearrangements. Part of the clones is not present; checked against another copy, under half of the missing clones reflect an unresolved V gene, and the others are unexplained. V, J and clone size reflect that table, while D and trimming were determined from the DNA. The sample contains 120,000 or so clones, about 90% of them found a single time. Clones ranked in the top ten supply 4% to 5.5% of the sample.

The sequencing used peripheral blood, collected on day 0 of MenACWY control vaccination. This sequence originates from an adult in good health. Recombination connected TRBV6-2 or TRBV6-3 to TRBJ1-5; TRBD1 aligns with 11 central bases. CDR3 sequence: CASSQGQGGPRPQHF. The nucleotide sequence is TGTGCCAGCAGCCAGGGACAGGGGGGCCCGAGGCCCCAGCATTTT.